This T cell receptor (beta chain) was identified in a study of T cell responses to AZD1222 COVID-19 vaccine. Clones were sequenced by immunoSEQ multiplex PCR, and TCRdb holds only the in-frame ones, with some missing. Among about 88,000 clones listed, approximately 90% were seen once. With regard to this clone: Its antigen is not identified.

Findings and caveats of the study: Increased Spike-specific TCR breadth and depth were observed after two AZD1222 doses. Repertoire samples came only from after the peak T cell response.

Germline CDR1 MNHEY, CDR2 SVGAGI. Trimming removed 4 bases at V and 4 bases at J, with 4 bases between. This CDR3 contains 12 residues. The sequence derives from an adult in good health. Sequencing was performed on peripheral blood, taken on day 0 of AZD1222 vaccination. The chain combines TRBV6-5 with TRBJ2-2, with D uncertain. CDR3 bases: TGTGCCAGCAGTTTAAGCACCGGGGAGCTGTTTTTT. Its translation is CASSLSTGELFF.